This T cell receptor (beta chain) was sequenced in a study of cytomegalovirus exposure and HLA in healthy donors. Whole-study results and caveats: In terms of immune exposure information, only CMV serostatus was available. Listed as cytomegalovirus-associated were 170 or so TCR beta chains.

About this clone: Its target is not known.

The PCR was carried out with 60 Vbeta primers and 13 Jbeta primers. Authors' analysis steps: It was a later analysis that counted roughly 80 million unique TCR beta chains, of which 8.5 million to 12 million were shared. Profiled with immunoSEQ multiplex PCR; TCRdb holds only in-frame clones, not every one. The DNA was the basis for D and trimming; V, J and clone size are from that table. The sample contains some 150,000 clones, around 79% of which appear only once. V was clipped by 1 base and J by 6 bases; unmatched bases: 1. Germline CDR1 and CDR2: LGHNA and YNFKEQ. CDR3 length: 15 amino acids. The sequence came from a man aged 18 to 30 in good health and CMV-seronegative. Sequences were obtained from PBMCs. The rearrangement uses TRBV4-2 and TRBJ1-4, with 11 bases identical to TRBD1. The CDR3 DNA is TGTGCCAGCAGCCAAGTGGGACAGGGGGATGAAAAACTGTTTTTT. Translation gives CASSQVGQGDEKLFF.